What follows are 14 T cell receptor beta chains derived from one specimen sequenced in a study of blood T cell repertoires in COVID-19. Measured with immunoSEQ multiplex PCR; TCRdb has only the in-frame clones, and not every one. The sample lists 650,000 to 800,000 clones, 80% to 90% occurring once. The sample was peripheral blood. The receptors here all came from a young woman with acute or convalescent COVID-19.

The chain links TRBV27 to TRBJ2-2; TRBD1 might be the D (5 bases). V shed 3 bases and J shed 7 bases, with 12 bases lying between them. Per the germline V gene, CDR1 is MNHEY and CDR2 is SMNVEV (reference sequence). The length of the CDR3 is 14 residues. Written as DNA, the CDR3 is TGTGCCAGCAGTTTCCAGGGAATTGACGGGGAGCTGTTTTTT. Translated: CASSFQGIDGELFF.

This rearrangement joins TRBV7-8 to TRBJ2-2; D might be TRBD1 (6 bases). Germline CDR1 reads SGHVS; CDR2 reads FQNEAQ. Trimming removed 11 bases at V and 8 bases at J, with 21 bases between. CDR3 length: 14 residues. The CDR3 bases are TGTGCCGACCATCCGGGACACAAAGGGGGGGAGCTGTTTTTT. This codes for CADHPGHKGGELFF.

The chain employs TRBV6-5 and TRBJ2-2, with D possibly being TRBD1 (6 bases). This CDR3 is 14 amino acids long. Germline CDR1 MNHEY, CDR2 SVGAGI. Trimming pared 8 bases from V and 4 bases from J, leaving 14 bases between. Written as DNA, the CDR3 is TGTGCCAGCGCAGGGGCGATCCCCACCGGGGAGCTGTTTTTT. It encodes CASAGAIPTGELFF.

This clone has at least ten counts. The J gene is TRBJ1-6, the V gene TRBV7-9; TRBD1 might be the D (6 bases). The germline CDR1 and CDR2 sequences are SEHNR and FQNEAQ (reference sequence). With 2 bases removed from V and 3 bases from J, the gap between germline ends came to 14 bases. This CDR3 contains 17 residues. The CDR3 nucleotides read TGTGCCAGCAGCTTATTCTCGGACAGTCTCTATAATTCACCCCTCCACTTT. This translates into CASSLFSDSLYNSPLHF.

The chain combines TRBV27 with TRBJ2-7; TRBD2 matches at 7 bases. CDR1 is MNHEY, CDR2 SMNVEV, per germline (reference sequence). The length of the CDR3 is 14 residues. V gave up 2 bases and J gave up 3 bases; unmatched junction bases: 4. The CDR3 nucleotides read TGTGCCAGCAGTTTAGGGGGGGAAAACTACGAGCAGTACTTC. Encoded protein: CASSLGGENYEQYF.

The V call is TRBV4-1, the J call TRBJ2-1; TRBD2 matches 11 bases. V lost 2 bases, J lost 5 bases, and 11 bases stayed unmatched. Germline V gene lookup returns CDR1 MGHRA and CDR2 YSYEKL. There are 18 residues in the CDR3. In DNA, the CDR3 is TGCGCCAGCAGCCAACCCCATCTAGCGGGGGGCCGAAACAATGAGCAGTTCTTC. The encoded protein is CASSQPHLAGGRNNEQFF.

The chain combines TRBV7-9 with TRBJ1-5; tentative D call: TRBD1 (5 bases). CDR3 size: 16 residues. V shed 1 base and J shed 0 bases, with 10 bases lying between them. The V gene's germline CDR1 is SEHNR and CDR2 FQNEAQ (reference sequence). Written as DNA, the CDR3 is TGTGCCAGCAGCTTAGTCGGTGGGGCTAGCAATCAGCCCCAGCATTTT. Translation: CASSLVGGASNQPQHF.

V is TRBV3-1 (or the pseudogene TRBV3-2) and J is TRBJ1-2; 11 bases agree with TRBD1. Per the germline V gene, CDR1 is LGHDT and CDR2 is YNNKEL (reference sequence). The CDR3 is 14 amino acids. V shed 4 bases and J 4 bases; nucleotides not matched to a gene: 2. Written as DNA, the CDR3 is TGTGCCAGCAGCCGGGACAGGGGGACCTATGGCTACACCTTC. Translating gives CASSRDRGTYGYTF.

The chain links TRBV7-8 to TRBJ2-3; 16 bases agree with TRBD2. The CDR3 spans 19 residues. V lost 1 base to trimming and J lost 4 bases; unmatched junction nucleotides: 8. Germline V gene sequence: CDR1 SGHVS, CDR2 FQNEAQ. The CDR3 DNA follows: TGTGCCAGCAGCTTAGTAGGGACTAGCGGGGGGGCGTTCTCAGATACGCAGTATTTT. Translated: CASSLVGTSGGAFSDTQYF.

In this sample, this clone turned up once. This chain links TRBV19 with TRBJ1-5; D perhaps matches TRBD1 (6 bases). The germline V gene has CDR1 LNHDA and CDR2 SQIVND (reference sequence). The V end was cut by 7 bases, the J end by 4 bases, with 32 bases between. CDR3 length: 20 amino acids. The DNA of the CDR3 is TGTGCCAGTACTGCGGGGAGGGGTATGGGGGGCGCGAAAAGAAATCAGCCCCAGCATTTT. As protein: CASTAGRGMGGAKRNQPQHF.

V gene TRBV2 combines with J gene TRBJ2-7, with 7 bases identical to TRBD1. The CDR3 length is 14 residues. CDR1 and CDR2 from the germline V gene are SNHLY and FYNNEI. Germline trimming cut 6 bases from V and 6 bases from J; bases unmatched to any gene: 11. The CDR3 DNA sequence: TGTGCCAGCAGGCCCAGGGGGACATTCGGCGAGCAGTACTTC. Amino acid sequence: CASRPRGTFGEQYF.

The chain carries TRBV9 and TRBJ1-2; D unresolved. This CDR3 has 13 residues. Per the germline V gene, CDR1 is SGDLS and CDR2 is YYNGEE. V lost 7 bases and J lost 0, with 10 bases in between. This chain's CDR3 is CASAGRANYGYTF. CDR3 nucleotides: TGTGCCAGCGCGGGCCGAGCTAACTATGGCTACACCTTC.

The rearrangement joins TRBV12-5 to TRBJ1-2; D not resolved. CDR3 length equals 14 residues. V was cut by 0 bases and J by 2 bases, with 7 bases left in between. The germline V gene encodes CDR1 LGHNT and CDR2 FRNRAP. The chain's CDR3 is CASGLVPHNYGYTF. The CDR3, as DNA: TGTGCTAGTGGTTTGGTCCCACACAACTATGGCTACACCTTC.

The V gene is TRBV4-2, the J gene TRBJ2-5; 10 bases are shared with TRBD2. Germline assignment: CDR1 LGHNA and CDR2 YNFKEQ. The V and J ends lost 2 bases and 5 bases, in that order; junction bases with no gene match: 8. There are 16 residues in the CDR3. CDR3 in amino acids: CASSQLASGGRETQYF. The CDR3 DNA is TGTGCCAGCAGCCAATTAGCTAGCGGGGGTCGGGAGACCCAGTACTTC.